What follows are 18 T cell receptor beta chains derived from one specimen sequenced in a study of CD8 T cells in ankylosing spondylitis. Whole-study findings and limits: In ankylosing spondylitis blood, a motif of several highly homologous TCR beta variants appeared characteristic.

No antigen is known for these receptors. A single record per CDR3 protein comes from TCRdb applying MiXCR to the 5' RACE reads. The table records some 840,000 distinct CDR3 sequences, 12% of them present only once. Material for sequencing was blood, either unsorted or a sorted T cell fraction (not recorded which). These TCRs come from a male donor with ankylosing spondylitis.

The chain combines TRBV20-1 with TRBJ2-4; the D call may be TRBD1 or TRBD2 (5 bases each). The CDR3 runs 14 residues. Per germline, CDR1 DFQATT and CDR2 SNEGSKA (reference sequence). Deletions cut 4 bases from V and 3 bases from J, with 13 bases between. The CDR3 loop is CSATRGPSKNIQYF. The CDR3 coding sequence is TGCAGTGCTACCCGGGGCCCAAGCAAAAACATTCAGTACTTC.

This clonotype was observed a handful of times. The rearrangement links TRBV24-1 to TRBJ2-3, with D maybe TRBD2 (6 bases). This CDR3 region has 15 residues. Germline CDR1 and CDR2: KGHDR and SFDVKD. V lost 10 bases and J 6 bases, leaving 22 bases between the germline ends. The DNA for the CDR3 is TGTGCCACTGCGGGGACTGGGGGACCTTATGATACGCAGTATTTT. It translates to CATAGTGGPYDTQYF.

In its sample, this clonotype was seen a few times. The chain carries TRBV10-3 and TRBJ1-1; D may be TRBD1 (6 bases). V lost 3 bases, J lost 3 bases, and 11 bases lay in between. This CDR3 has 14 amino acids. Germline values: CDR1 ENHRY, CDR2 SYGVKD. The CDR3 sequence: CAISDRGGDTEAFF. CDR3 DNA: TGTGCCATCAGTGACAGGGGAGGGGACACTGAAGCTTTCTTT.

The CDR3 here is CASRRTTGYEQYF. The CDR3 nucleotides are TGTGCCAGCAGACGAACCACAGGATACGAGCAGTACTTC. The chain uses TRBV6-1 and TRBJ2-7; D is possibly TRBD1 (5 bases). The CDR3 runs to 13 residues. The germline V gene has CDR1 MNHNS and CDR2 SASEGT. Trimming left V 6 bases short and J 4 bases short, with 13 bases between.

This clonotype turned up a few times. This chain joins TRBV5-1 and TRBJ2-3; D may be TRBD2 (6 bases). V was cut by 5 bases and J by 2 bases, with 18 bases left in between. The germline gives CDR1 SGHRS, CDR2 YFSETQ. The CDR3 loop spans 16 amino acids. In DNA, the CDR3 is TGCGCCAGCAGTTTCAATACCGGGAGTTACACAGATACGCAGTATTTT. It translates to CASSFNTGSYTDTQYF.

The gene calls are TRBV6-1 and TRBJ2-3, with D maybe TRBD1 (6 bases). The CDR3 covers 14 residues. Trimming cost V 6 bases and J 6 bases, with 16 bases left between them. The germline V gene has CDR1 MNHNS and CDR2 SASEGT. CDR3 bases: TGTGCCAGCAGGACAGGACCCGGTGTGGATACGCAGTATTTT. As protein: CASRTGPGVDTQYF.

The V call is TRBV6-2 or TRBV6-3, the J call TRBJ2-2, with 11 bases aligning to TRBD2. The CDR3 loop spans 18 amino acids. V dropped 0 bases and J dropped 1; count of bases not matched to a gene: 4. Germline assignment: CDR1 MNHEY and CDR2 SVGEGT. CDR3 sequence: CASSYSRLAGGNTGELFF. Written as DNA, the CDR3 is TGTGCCAGCAGTTACTCGCGTCTAGCGGGAGGGAACACCGGGGAGCTGTTTTTT.

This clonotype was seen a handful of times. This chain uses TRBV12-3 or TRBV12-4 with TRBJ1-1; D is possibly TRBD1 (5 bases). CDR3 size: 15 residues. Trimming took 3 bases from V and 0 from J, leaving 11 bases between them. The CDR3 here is CASSFRPGVNTEAFF. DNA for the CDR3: TGTGCCAGCAGTTTTCGTCCGGGGGTGAACACTGAAGCTTTCTTT.

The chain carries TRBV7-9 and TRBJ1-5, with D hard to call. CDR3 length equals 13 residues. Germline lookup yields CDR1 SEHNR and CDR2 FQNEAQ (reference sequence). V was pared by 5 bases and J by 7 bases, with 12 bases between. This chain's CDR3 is CASSHRTVQPQHF. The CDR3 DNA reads TGTGCCAGCAGCCACCGGACCGTCCAGCCCCAGCATTTT. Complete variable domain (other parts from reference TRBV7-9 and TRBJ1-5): DTGVSQNPRHKITKRGQNVTFRCDPISEHNRLYWYRQTLGQGPEFLTYFQNEAQLEKSRLLSDRFSAERPKGSFSTLEIQRTEQGDSAMYLCASSHRTVQPQHFGDGTRLSIL.

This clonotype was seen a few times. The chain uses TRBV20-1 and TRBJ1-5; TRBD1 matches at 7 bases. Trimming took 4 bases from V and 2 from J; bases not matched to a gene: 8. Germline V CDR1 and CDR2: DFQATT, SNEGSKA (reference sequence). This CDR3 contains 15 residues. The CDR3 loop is CSAISGTERNQPQHF. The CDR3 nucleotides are TGCAGTGCTATTTCCGGGACAGAGCGCAATCAGCCCCAGCATTTT.

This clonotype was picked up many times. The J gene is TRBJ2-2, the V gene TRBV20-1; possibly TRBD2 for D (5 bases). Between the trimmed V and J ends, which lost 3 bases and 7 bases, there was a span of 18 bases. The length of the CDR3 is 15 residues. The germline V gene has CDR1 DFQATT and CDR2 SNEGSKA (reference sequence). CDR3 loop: CSARGPGVAGGELFF. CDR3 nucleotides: TGCAGTGCTAGGGGCCCCGGAGTTGCGGGCGGGGAGCTGTTTTTT.

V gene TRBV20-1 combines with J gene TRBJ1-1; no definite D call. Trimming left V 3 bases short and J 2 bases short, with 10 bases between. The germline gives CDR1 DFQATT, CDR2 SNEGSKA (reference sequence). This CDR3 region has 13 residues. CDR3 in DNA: TGCAGTGCTAGGAAACCCTTAAACACTGAAGCTTTCTTT. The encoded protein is CSARKPLNTEAFF.

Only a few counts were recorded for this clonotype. CDR3 in DNA: TGTGCCAGCAGTTCTACTGAGGGACGTTTTGGCTACGAGCAGTACTTC. It codes for CASSSTEGRFGYEQYF. The rearrangement joins TRBV11-2 to TRBJ2-7; D tentatively fits TRBD1 or TRBD2 (5 bases each). This CDR3 region has 16 residues. With 6 bases removed from V and 3 bases from J, the gap between germline ends came to 21 bases. Germline CDR1 is SGHAT and CDR2 is FQNNGV. The whole variable domain, filled in from reference TRBV11-2 and TRBJ2-7, reads EAGVAQSPRYKIIEKRQSVAFWCNPISGHATLYWYQQILGQGPKLLIQFQNNGVVDDSQLPKDRFSAERLKGVDSTLKIQPAKLEDSAVYLCASSSTEGRFGYEQYFGPGTRLTVT.

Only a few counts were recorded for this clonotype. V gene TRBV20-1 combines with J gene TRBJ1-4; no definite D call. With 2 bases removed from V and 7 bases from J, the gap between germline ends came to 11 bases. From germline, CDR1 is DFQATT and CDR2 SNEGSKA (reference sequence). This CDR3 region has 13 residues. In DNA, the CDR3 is TGCAGTGCTAGAAACCCCACCGGTGAAAAACTGTTTTTT. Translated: CSARNPTGEKLFF.

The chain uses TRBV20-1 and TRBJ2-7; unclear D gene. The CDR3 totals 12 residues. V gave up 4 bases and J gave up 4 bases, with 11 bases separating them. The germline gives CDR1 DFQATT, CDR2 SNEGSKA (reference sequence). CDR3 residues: CSANGIGYEQYF. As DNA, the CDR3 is TGCAGTGCTAACGGAATAGGGTACGAGCAGTACTTC.

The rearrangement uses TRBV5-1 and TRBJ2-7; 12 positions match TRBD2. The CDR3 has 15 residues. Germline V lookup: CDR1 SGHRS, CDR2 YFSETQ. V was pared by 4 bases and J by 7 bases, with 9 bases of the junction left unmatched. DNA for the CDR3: TGCGCCAGCAGCCCTGAGACTAGCGGGGGATTGGAGCAGTACTTC. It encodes CASSPETSGGLEQYF.

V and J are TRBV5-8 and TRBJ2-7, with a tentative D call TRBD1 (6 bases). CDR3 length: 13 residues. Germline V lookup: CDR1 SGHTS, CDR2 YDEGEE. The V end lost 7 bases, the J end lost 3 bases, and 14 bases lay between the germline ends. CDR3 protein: CASGRGQLYEQYF. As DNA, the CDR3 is TGTGCCAGCGGCCGTGGACAGCTCTACGAGCAGTACTTC.

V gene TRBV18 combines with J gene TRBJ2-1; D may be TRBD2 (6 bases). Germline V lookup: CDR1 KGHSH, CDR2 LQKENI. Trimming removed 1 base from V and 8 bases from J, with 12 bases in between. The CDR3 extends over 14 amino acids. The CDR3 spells CASSPRLDGDEQFF. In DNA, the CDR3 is TGTGCCAGCTCACCACGACTAGATGGAGATGAGCAGTTCTTC.